This TCR beta chain was sequenced during a study of CD8+ T cells in alopecia areata. This clone was detected a few times. Its antigen is not known. General study points: Clonality in lesional scalp, especially alopecia totalis/universalis, exceeded that of normal scalp.

Sequencing templates came from extracted RNA that was reverse transcribed into cDNA. Generated by immunoSEQ multiplex PCR, the TCRdb table keeps only in-frame clones and is missing some. Of 100,000 to 150,000 clones listed, about 60% were seen once; the top ten hold approximately 2.8%. CDR3 length equals 14 residues. Germline loops: CDR1 SGHRS, CDR2 YFSETQ. The V segment lost 4 bases and the J segment 6 bases; nucleotides outside the gene matches: 7. The source is a human donor in good health. The V gene is TRBV5-1, the J gene TRBJ2-3, with TRBD2 identical over 8 bases. The sequenced sample was CD4+ T cells sorted from blood. The CDR3: CASSPGGGPDTQYF. The CDR3 bases are TGCGCCAGCAGCCCGGGAGGGGGGCCGGATACGCAGTATTTT.